Listed below are T cell receptor beta chains from one sample, sequenced in a study of tumor-infiltrating lymphocytes in oesophageal squamous cell carcinoma. Using its own MiXCR run on the PCR reads, TCRdb lists one record per CDR3 protein. The table lists fewer than 20,000 distinct CDR3 sequences, around half of them singletons. What was sequenced was esophageal tumor tissue. The receptors come from a female donor with esophageal squamous cell carcinoma. The CDR3 runs from the conserved cysteine through the conserved F or W. Each record gives: V gene, J gene, clone size, D gene, CDR3 DNA, CDR3 protein. A D gene is named only where the DNA matches it firmly. Part of the rows lack a size; the others show once, few, many or a class for expanded clones.

>TRBV7-4|TRBJ2-5|once|-
TGTGCCAGCAGCTTAGATCTCGGGATCCGGGAGACCCAGTACTTC
CASSLDLGIRETQYF
>TRBV7-6|TRBJ2-5|-|TRBD1
TGTGCTAGCAGCTTAGCGTCGACAGGGTACGAGACCCAGTACTTC
CASSLASTGYETQYF
>TRBV12-3/TRBV12-4|TRBJ1-2|-|TRBD1
TGTGCCAGCAGTTTAGCAGGGGGCTTTGGCTACACCTTC
CASSLAGGFGYTF
>TRBV24-1|TRBJ2-5|-|-
TGTGCCACCAGTGATTGGCAGGGGTCCCAAGAGACCCAGTACTTC
CATSDWQGSQETQYF
>TRBV4-3|TRBJ2-7|few|-
TGCGCCAGCAGCCAAGAATTGAAACCCTACGAGCAGTACTTC
CASSQELKPYEQYF
>TRBV7-8|TRBJ2-1|-|-
TGTGCCAGCAGCCATCCGGGTGGAGGGGGAGACAATGAGCAGTTCTTC
CASSHPGGGGDNEQFF
>TRBV15|TRBJ2-7|many|-
TGTGCCACCAGCAGAGATCAGGGAGCCGAGCAGTACTTC
CATSRDQGAEQYF
>TRBV7-8|TRBJ2-1|-|TRBD2
TGTGCCAGCAGCCAGCTAGCGGGATCCTACAATGAGCAGTTCTTC
CASSQLAGSYNEQFF
>TRBV9|TRBJ2-1|few|-
TGTGCCAGCAGCGAGGGATACAATGAGCAGTTCTTC
CASSEGYNEQFF
>TRBV6-1|TRBJ1-5|medium-sized|TRBD1
TGTGCCAGCAGTCCGGGACAGGGGTATCAGCCCCAGCATTTT
CASSPGQGYQPQHF
>TRBV10-1|TRBJ2-3|many|TRBD2
TGCGCCAGCCAAAAAGCGGGAGACGGGACAGATACGCAGTATTTT
CASQKAGDGTDTQYF
>TRBV19|TRBJ2-1|once|TRBD2
TGTGCCAGTCTTCGGACTAGCGGGATTTACGATGAGCAGTTCTTC
CASLRTSGIYDEQFF
>TRBV10-3|TRBJ2-4|-|TRBD1
TGTGCCATCAGTGACCGGGACAGGGGGTCCATTCAGTACTTC
CAISDRDRGSIQYF
>TRBV6-6|TRBJ1-1|-|TRBD1
TGTGCCAGCAGTTACCAAGGACAGGCGAACACTGAAGCTTTCTTT
CASSYQGQANTEAFF
>TRBV10-3|TRBJ2-5|few|-
TGTGCCATCAGTGACACAGCCTACCAAGAGACCCAGTACTTC
CAISDTAYQETQYF
>TRBV6-6|TRBJ2-3|-|TRBD2
TGTGCCAGCAGTTACTCGACTAGCGGGGGCACAGATACGCAGTATTTT
CASSYSTSGGTDTQYF
>TRBV7-9|TRBJ2-7|-|-
TGTGCCAGCAGCAAGGGCTCCTACGAGCAGTACTTC
CASSKGSYEQYF
>TRBV7-4|TRBJ1-1|once|-
TGTGCCAGCAACCAGGGCGAGGAACGGCCTGAAGCTTTCTTT
CASNQGEERPEAFF
>TRBV28|TRBJ2-5|-|TRBD2
TGTGCCAGCAGTCCACCGACTAGCGGGGGAGGGACCCAGTACTTC
CASSPPTSGGGTQYF
>TRBV6-1|TRBJ2-5|-|-
TGTGCCAGCAACATCGGGTGGGGGGAGACCCAGTACTTC
CASNIGWGETQYF
>TRBV14|TRBJ2-5|many|TRBD2
TGTGCCAGCAGCCGGGACTATTTGTACCAAGAGACCCAGTACTTC
CASSRDYLYQETQYF
>TRBV7-2|TRBJ1-6|-|-
TGTGCCAGCAGCCGTAAAGCCGGGACCGAAAATTCACCCCTCCACTTT
CASSRKAGTENSPLHF
>TRBV7-3|TRBJ1-1|-|-
TGTGCCAGCAGCTTAGACAGGCTCACTGAAGCTTTCTTT
CASSLDRLTEAFF
>TRBV5-6|TRBJ2-1|many|TRBD2
TGTGCCAGCAGCTTGGGATTACTAGCGGGAGGGTATTCGGGATACAATGAGCAGTTCTTC
CASSLGLLAGGYSGYNEQFF
>TRBV2|TRBJ2-1|-|TRBD1
TGTGCCAGCAGTGTGATCGAGGGGGCGGGTGAGCAGTTCTTC
CASSVIEGAGEQFF
>TRBV6-6|TRBJ2-6|-|-
TGTGCCAGCAGTGCGGTCAGCACTGGGGCCAACGTCCTGACTTTC
CASSAVSTGANVLTF